The source of this T cell receptor (beta chain) is a study of blood T cell repertoires in COVID-19. CDR3 size: 15 residues. CDR1 SGHTA and CDR2 FQGTGA come from the germline V gene. The V end was cut by 5 bases, the J end by 4 bases, with 17 bases between. The assay was immunoSEQ multiplex PCR, and TCRdb's table has in-frame clones only and misses some. The data show approximately 120,000 clones, roughly 74% seen once. The count of this clone is one. The TCR comes from a man between 60 and 75 years old with acute or convalescent COVID-19. This chain uses TRBV7-3 with TRBJ1-1, with D unclear. Input material: peripheral blood. CDR3: CASSLLGEKGTEAFF. CDR3 in DNA: TGTGCCAGCAGCCTCCTCGGGGAAAAAGGCACTGAAGCTTTCTTT. Combining the CDR3 with reference TRBV7-3 and TRBJ1-1 gives the whole variable domain GAGVSQTPSNKVTEKGKYVELRCDPISGHTALYWYRQSLGQGPEFLIYFQGTGAADDSGLPNDRFFAVRPEGSVSTLKIQRTERGDSAVYLCASSLLGEKGTEAFFGQGTRLTVV.